This is a list of T cell receptor beta chains from one sample in a study of blood T cell repertoires in COVID-19. Generated by immunoSEQ multiplex PCR, the TCRdb table keeps only in-frame clones and is missing some. The repertoire holds around 240,000 clones, with 80% to 90% as singletons. The sample was peripheral blood. These TCRs come from a woman between 40 and 55 years old who had recovered from COVID-19. Each CDR3 is given with its conserved first and last residue. D genes are given only for firm matches. Clone size is shown for a subset of rows, as once, few, many or a class of expanded clone.

>TRBJ2-3|TRBD2|TRBV19|.
CASSILAGGSTDTQYF
TGTGCCAGTAGTATACTTGCGGGGGGAAGCACAGATACGCAGTATTTT
>TRBJ2-2|.|TRBV19|.
CASWTEAGELFF
TGTGCCAGCTGGACAGAGGCCGGGGAGCTGTTTTTT
>TRBJ1-5|TRBD1|TRBV28|.
CASSPKPGRGPRDSNQPQHF
TGTGCCAGCAGCCCCAAGCCCGGGAGGGGGCCGAGGGATAGCAATCAGCCCCAGCATTTT
>TRBJ2-3|.|TRBV19|.
CASSISGQGDTQYF
.
>TRBJ2-2|TRBD1|TRBV5-5|.
CASSLPPPETDRVNTGELFF
TGTGCCAGCAGCTTACCCCCGCCCGAAACAGACAGGGTCAACACCGGGGAGCTGTTTTTT
>TRBJ2-7|.|TRBV11-3|.
CASSSYSTPYEQYF
TGTGCCAGCAGCTCGTACAGCACTCCCTACGAGCAGTACTTC
>TRBJ1-5|.|TRBV19|.
CASSLQDLVNQPQHF
TGTGCCAGTAGTTTACAGGATTTAGTCAATCAGCCCCAGCATTTT
>TRBJ2-3|.|TRBV2|once
CASSPRTTGDTQYF
TGTGCCAGCAGTCCAAGGACAACCGGAGATACGCAGTATTTT
>TRBJ2-5|.|TRBV5-5|.
CASSLAGEFGETQYF
TGTGCCAGCAGCTTGGCCGGGGAATTTGGGGAGACCCAGTACTTC
>TRBJ1-6|.|TRBV12-3/TRBV12-4|.
CASKMGGISPLHF
TGTGCCAGCAAAATGGGGGGAATTTCACCCCTCCACTTT
>TRBJ1-6|.|TRBV3-1/TRBV3-2|.
CASSHRGSSPLHF
TGTGCCAGCAGCCACAGGGGTAGTTCACCCCTCCACTTT
>TRBJ2-7|.|TRBV6-6|few
CASSYNDNHYEQYF
TGTGCCAGCAGTTATAACGACAACCACTACGAGCAGTACTTC
>TRBJ2-1|.|TRBV6-5|few
CASSSKGGNEQFF
TGTGCCAGCAGTTCAAAGGGAGGAAATGAGCAGTTCTTC
>TRBJ2-5|.|TRBV2|.
CASSDGRGTSFGTQYF
TGTGCCAGCAGTGATGGCCGGGGGACGTCCTTCGGGACCCAGTACTTC
>TRBJ1-1|.|TRBV19|.
CASSIEPTGRTEAFF
TGTGCCAGTAGTATAGAGCCTACAGGTCGCACTGAAGCTTTCTTT
>TRBJ1-5|.|TRBV12-3/TRBV12-4|few
CASSYHHIEAQHF
TGTGCCAGCAGTTACCACCATATCGAGGCCCAGCATTTT
>TRBJ1-1|.|TRBV7-2|.
CASRGAFEAFF
TGTGCCAGCAGAGGAGCTTTTGAAGCTTTCTTT
>TRBJ2-5|TRBD2|TRBV11-2|.
CASSLERGDGGETQYF
TGTGCCAGCAGCTTAGAGCGGGGGGATGGTGGAGAGACCCAGTACTTC
>TRBJ2-7|TRBD1|TRBV4-3|.
CASSQGLRDSSYEQYF
TGCGCCAGCAGCCAAGGTCTACGGGACAGCTCCTACGAGCAGTACTTC
>TRBJ2-5|.|TRBV28|.
CASRRTAQETQYF
TGTGCCAGCAGACGGACAGCTCAAGAGACCCAGTACTTC
>TRBJ2-1|TRBD1|TRBV18|.
CASSPGQGPVEQFF
TGTGCCAGCTCACCGGGACAGGGGCCAGTTGAGCAGTTCTTC
>TRBJ2-6|.|TRBV29-1|.
CSVGTYGANVLTF
TGCAGCGTCGGGACATATGGGGCCAACGTCCTGACTTTC
>TRBJ1-1|TRBD1|TRBV5-8|.
CASSLMGRGSLNTEAFF
TGTGCCAGCAGCTTAATGGGCAGGGGGTCCTTGAACACTGAAGCTTTCTTT
>TRBJ2-7|.|TRBV6-6|.
CASRGTSGTYEQYF
TGTGCCAGCAGGGGGACTTCGGGTACCTACGAGCAGTACTTC
>TRBJ2-2|.|TRBV29-1|.
CSVRGGFRGSNTGELFF
TGCAGCGTCCGAGGAGGCTTTAGGGGGTCGAACACCGGGGAGCTGTTTTTT
>TRBJ2-7|TRBD2|TRBV10-3|.
CAISGTPSGGQYEQYF
TGTGCCATCAGTGGTACTCCTAGCGGGGGGCAGTACGAGCAGTACTTC
>TRBJ1-1|.|TRBV5-1|.
CASSQGQWTEAFF
TGCGCCAGCAGCCAGGGGCAGTGGACTGAAGCTTTCTTT
>TRBJ1-1|TRBD1|TRBV6-5|.
CASTLYRGDTEAFF
TGTGCCAGCACCCTCTACAGGGGGGACACTGAAGCTTTCTTT
>TRBJ1-2|TRBD1|TRBV6-6|.
CASSYSPQGNLGGYTF
TGTGCCAGCAGTTACAGCCCACAGGGGAATTTAGGTGGCTACACCTTC
>TRBJ2-3|.|TRBV29-1|.
CSAGGDTQYF
TGCAGCGCCGGTGGAGATACGCAGTATTTT
>TRBJ1-1|.|TRBV29-1|.
CSVVVLEAFF
TGCAGCGTTGTAGTTCTCGAAGCTTTCTTT
>TRBJ1-4|.|TRBV4-1|.
CASSQEYRKNEKLFF
TGCGCCAGCAGCCAAGAGTACAGGAAAAATGAAAAACTGTTTTTT
>TRBJ2-7|.|TRBV7-8|.
CASSLYYEQYF
TGTGCCAGCAGCTTATACTACGAGCAGTACTTC
>TRBJ2-7|.|TRBV6-2/TRBV6-3|.
CASSYTPGLPHYEQYF
TGTGCCAGCAGTTACACCCCGGGACTCCCTCACTACGAGCAGTACTTC